This record looks at one T cell receptor (beta chain) sequence and its context. This CDR3 has 14 amino acids. The V segment lost 2 bases and the J segment 5 bases; nucleotides outside the gene matches: 1. Germline lookup yields CDR1 SGHAT and CDR2 FQNNGV. The table came from immunoSEQ multiplex PCR; TCRdb's copy has only in-frame clones and leaves some out. The table lists about 280,000 clones, about 89% of them singletons. The sample belongs to a study of blood T cell repertoires in COVID-19. V is TRBV11-2 and J is TRBJ2-7; 12 bases line up with TRBD2. This clonotype was obtained from a man aged 40-49 years with active or convalescent COVID-19. The sample comprised peripheral blood. The CDR3 loop reads CASSLTSGRNEQYF. The CDR3 DNA follows: TGTGCCAGCAGCTTAACTAGCGGGAGGAACGAGCAGTACTTC.